These T cell receptor beta chains were read from a single sample in a study of T cells in Graves' hyperthyroidism and ophthalmopathy. Via MiXCR, TCRdb re-called the multiplex PCR reads, giving one row per CDR3 protein. Of 500,000 to 550,000 distinct CDR3 sequences listed, roughly 20% are singletons. Specimen: blood. Receptors were obtained from a young man with Graves' hyperthyroidism. The CDR3 runs from the conserved cysteine through the conserved F or W. Fields, in order: clone size, J gene, V gene, D gene, CDR3 protein, CDR3 DNA. A D gene is named only where the DNA matches it firmly. The size of a clone is reported for some rows only, either as once, few or many, or as a class for expanded clones.

>few|TRBJ1-6|TRBV6-1|-
CASSHPKPNSPLHF
TGTGCCAGCAGTCATCCGAAACCGAATTCACCCCTCCACTTT
>-|TRBJ1-1|TRBV6-1|-
CASKESGADTEAFF
TGTGCCAGCAAAGAAAGCGGGGCGGACACTGAAGCTTTCTTT
>few|TRBJ2-5|TRBV5-1|-
CASSRDPRRQVGLKTQYF
TGCGCCAGCAGCCGCGACCCTCGGAGACAGGTGGGATTGAAGACCCAGTACTTC
>many|TRBJ1-6|TRBV28|TRBD1
CASSSPTGGYNSPLHF
TGTGCCAGCAGCTCCCCTACAGGGGGATATAATTCACCCCTCCACTTT
>-|TRBJ2-1|TRBV28|TRBD1
CASSDGGQGRSEQFF
TGTGCCAGCAGCGATGGGGGACAGGGGAGGAGTGAGCAGTTCTTC
>-|TRBJ2-5|TRBV20-1|-
CSAPPQGLEYQETQYF
TGCAGTGCTCCCCCCCAGGGGCTCGAGTACCAAGAGACCCAGTACTTC
>many|TRBJ1-1|TRBV6-5|-
CAITHRENTEAFF
TGTGCCATCACCCACAGGGAGAACACTGAAGCTTTCTTT
>many|TRBJ2-7|TRBV20-1|-
CSATTSGTLSYEQYF
TGCAGTGCTACCACTTCAGGGACCCTTTCCTACGAGCAGTACTTC
>many|TRBJ2-5|TRBV6-1|-
CASSDWGALGETQYF
TGTGCCAGCAGTGATTGGGGAGCCCTTGGAGAGACCCAGTACTTC
>-|TRBJ1-1|TRBV5-1|-
CASKVQGFVGTEAFF
TGCGCCAGCAAAGTGCAGGGCTTCGTTGGCACTGAAGCTTTCTTT
>-|TRBJ2-5|TRBV4-1|TRBD2
CASSQGTSGIYGETQYF
TGCGCCAGCAGCCAAGGGACTAGCGGGATTTATGGAGAGACCCAGTACTTC
>-|TRBJ2-7|TRBV30|-
CAWSRGTEAYEQYF
TGTGCCTGGAGTCGCGGGACAGAAGCCTACGAGCAGTACTTC
>few|TRBJ2-7|TRBV11-2|TRBD1
CASSSGQGAQHEQYF
TGTGCCAGCAGCTCGGGACAGGGGGCGCAACACGAGCAGTACTTC
>-|TRBJ2-5|TRBV15|-
CSTCRQLQETQYF
TGTTCCACCTGCAGACAGTTACAAGAGACCCAGTACTTC
>few|TRBJ2-2|TRBV28|-
CASSFREKANTGELFF
TGTGCCAGCAGTTTCCGGGAGAAAGCGAACACCGGGGAGCTGTTTTTT
>many|TRBJ2-3|TRBV6-2/TRBV6-3|-
CASSYSVDRPSRDTQYF
TGTGCCAGCAGTTACTCAGTTGATCGGCCGTCAAGAGATACGCAGTATTTT
>many|TRBJ1-5|TRBV12-5|-
CASGLSQPQHF
TGTGCTAGTGGTTTGTCTCAGCCCCAGCATTTT
>-|TRBJ1-1|TRBV7-2|TRBD1
CATFRDRGHTEAFF
TGTGCCACCTTTAGGGACAGGGGGCACACTGAAGCTTTCTTT
>many|TRBJ2-7|TRBV2|-
CASSVGAVEQYF
TGTGCCAGCAGTGTGGGAGCAGTGGAGCAGTACTTC
>-|TRBJ2-7|TRBV29-1|-
CSVFLVQGPYEQYF
TGCAGCGTATTTTTGGTCCAGGGTCCGTACGAGCAGTACTTC
>few|TRBJ2-7|TRBV12-3/TRBV12-4|TRBD1
CASSLPDRAYEQYF
TGTGCCAGCAGTTTACCCGACAGGGCCTACGAGCAGTACTTC
>few|TRBJ2-7|TRBV20-1|-
CSARRGRLTYEQYF
TGCAGTGCTAGGAGGGGCAGGTTGACCTACGAGCAGTACTTC
>-|TRBJ1-5|TRBV5-6|TRBD1
CASSFARGLSNQPQHF
TGTGCCAGCAGCTTCGCCAGGGGGCTGAGCAATCAGCCCCAGCATTTT
>many|TRBJ1-1|TRBV6-5|-
CASGTLAPNTEAFF
TGTGCCAGCGGAACTCTGGCACCGAACACTGAAGCTTTCTTT
>many|TRBJ1-5|TRBV6-1|-
CASSVQTGEGQPQHF
TGTGCCAGCAGTGTCCAGACCGGGGAAGGTCAGCCCCAGCATTTT
>many|TRBJ1-5|TRBV20-1|-
CSARDRSEGLPQHF
TGCAGTGCTAGAGATCGTAGTGAAGGACTGCCCCAGCATTTT
>many|TRBJ1-1|TRBV4-1|-
CASSQDIATEAFF
TGCGCCAGCAGCCAAGATATTGCCACTGAAGCTTTCTTT
>many|TRBJ2-5|TRBV7-2|-
CASSPDRWKQETQYF
TGTGCCAGCAGCCCCGACAGATGGAAGCAAGAGACCCAGTACTTC
>-|TRBJ2-2|TRBV7-9|-
CAILGRGNTGELFF
TGTGCCATTCTCGGTCGGGGAAACACCGGGGAGCTGTTTTTT
>few|TRBJ2-2|TRBV6-5|-
CASSYSPRAAGELFF
TGTGCCAGCAGTTACTCTCCCAGGGCTGCCGGGGAGCTGTTTTTT
>many|TRBJ2-3|TRBV13|TRBD1
CASSPGTGVPGPTTDTQYF
TGTGCCAGCAGCCCCGGGACAGGGGTCCCGGGACCCACCACAGATACGCAGTATTTT
>-|TRBJ2-5|TRBV28|TRBD2
CASSLLALGTSGGLPETQYF
TGTGCCAGCAGCTTATTGGCCCTCGGGACTAGCGGGGGGCTCCCGGAGACCCAGTACTTC
>many|TRBJ2-6|TRBV28|-
CASSLTGTPTSGANVLTF
TGTGCCAGCAGTTTAACCGGGACACCGACCTCTGGGGCCAACGTCCTGACTTTC
>-|TRBJ1-2|TRBV2|TRBD1
CASSPGTGGIGYGYTF
TGTGCCAGCAGCCCCGGGACAGGGGGCATAGGCTATGGCTACACCTTC
>many|TRBJ2-4|TRBV2|-
CASSPILLAKNIQYF
TGTGCCAGCAGTCCCATACTACTAGCCAAAAACATTCAGTACTTC
>few|TRBJ1-2|TRBV28|-
CASSLEGGSTDHTF
TGTGCCAGCAGTTTAGAGGGCGGGTCCACGGATCACACCTTC
>once|TRBJ1-6|TRBV28|TRBD1
CASSLGEAGGDSPLHF
TGTGCCAGCAGTCTGGGGGAGGCAGGGGGCGACTCACCCCTCCACTTT
>few|TRBJ2-1|TRBV19|-
CASSIDLGMGSYNEQFF
TGTGCCAGTAGTATAGATCTGGGGATGGGGTCCTACAATGAGCAGTTCTTC
>few|TRBJ2-7|TRBV7-9|-
CASSLFRDNEQYF
TGTGCCAGCAGCTTATTCAGGGACAACGAGCAGTACTTC
>many|TRBJ2-7|TRBV3-1|-
CASSQVGTSYSYEQYF
TGTGCCAGCAGCCAAGTTGGCACTAGTTACTCCTACGAGCAGTACTTC
>-|TRBJ1-3|TRBV12-3/TRBV12-4|-
CASSLAGRAISGNTIYF
TGTGCCAGCAGTTTAGCCGGGAGGGCAATCTCTGGAAACACCATATATTTT
>once|TRBJ1-2|TRBV6-2/TRBV6-3|-
CASSYSMKEGTNYGYTF
TGTGCCAGCAGTTACTCGATGAAGGAGGGGACTAACTATGGCTACACCTTC
>many|TRBJ1-5|TRBV29-1|-
CSVRGTSNQPQHF
TGCAGCGTTCGGGGCACGAGCAATCAGCCCCAGCATTTT